Here is one T cell receptor beta chain with its context. Its antigen remains unidentified. This sample is part of a study of a mutant IDH1 vaccine in newly diagnosed glioma. Noted time point: week 47, end of study. With topical imiquimod, each dose of the vaccine consisted of 300 ug of mutant IDH1 20-mer peptide. Produced via immunoSEQ multiplex PCR; TCRdb's table is partial and in-frame only. The data hold nearly 25,000 clones, with roughly 80% observed a single time. Germline CDR1 is GTSNPN and CDR2 is SVGIG (reference sequence). Unmatched junction bases numbered 5, after V lost 1 base and J lost 5 bases. CDR3 length: 15 amino acids. Study-wide points: Vaccine-induced immune responses occurred in 90% to 95% of patients.

The TCR comes from a middle-aged man with glioma. Some clones in this sample may be carry-over from other donors' samples. This specimen was PBMCs, taken from a glioma patient whose treatment included an IDH1 peptide vaccine. The chain combines TRBV30 with TRBJ2-5, with 12 positions matching TRBD1. The CDR3 DNA sequence: TGTGCCTGGAGTGCTTTGGGACAGGGGGCGGAGACCCAGTACTTC. Translation: CAWSALGQGAETQYF. Drawing the rest from reference TRBV30 and TRBJ2-5, the complete variable domain is SQTIHQWPATLVQPVGSPLSLECTVEGTSNPNLYWYRQAAGRGLQLLFYSVGIGQISSEVPQNLSASRPQDRQFILSSKKLLLSDSGFYLCAWSALGQGAETQYFGPGTRLLVL.